In this sample, the clone carrying this T cell receptor beta chain turned up a few times. The antigen remains undetermined. The V gene's germline CDR1 is DFQATT and CDR2 SNEGSKA (reference sequence). V lost 2 bases, J lost 2 bases, and 14 bases lay in between. The CDR3 sequence is 15 residues long. This sample was taken from a study of regulatory T cells in long-lasting Graves disease. Points from the study as a whole: Favored gene segments in persistent disease were TRBV28, TRBJ1-2 and TRBJ2-5.

Library construction for TCR beta used iRepertoire HTBI primers and Arm-PCR of CDR3 regions. TCRdb re-called the multiplex PCR reads with MiXCR, one entry per CDR3 protein. The sample lists some 560,000 distinct CDR3 sequences, 15% to 20% occurring once. As for time point: newly diagnosed GD, antithyroid drugs for less than 3 months. After RNA was extracted from PBMCs, the TCR library was made from it. Separately, the same data were catalogued under a study of T cells in Graves' hyperthyroidism and ophthalmopathy.

The TCR sequence derives from a woman aged 35-60 years with Graves disease. The input for sequencing was peripheral blood mononuclear cells (PBMCs), taken at new diagnosis, from a patient treated with antithyroid drugs. The chain links TRBV20-1 to TRBJ2-3; D is unclear. The CDR3 region is CSARSPFTYTDTQYF. The CDR3 DNA follows: TGCAGTGCTAGAAGCCCCTTTACGTACACAGATACGCAGTATTTT.